These T cell receptor gamma chains were read from a single sample in a study of gamma-delta chains in newborns, infants, children. TCRdb reanalyzed the reads using CATT. Of a few hundred gamma-chain clones listed, about 41% were seen once; the top ten hold around 30%. The specimen was blood. The receptors come from a child who was a newborn, infant or young child, either healthy, febrile or measles-vaccinated (not recorded which). The CDR3 runs from the conserved cysteine through the conserved F or W. Size values are once, few and many counts, or a class for expanded clones, and some rows have none.

v_call: TRGV9; clone_size: few; j_call: TRGJP; cdr3_aa: CALWEPLQELGKKIKVF; cdr3_nt: TGTGCCTTGTGGGAGCCCCTGCAAGAGTTGGGCAAAAAAATCAAGGTATTT
v_call: TRGV9; clone_size: large; j_call: TRGJP1; cdr3_aa: CALWENTTGWFKIF; cdr3_nt: TGTGCCTTGTGGGAGAATACCACTGGTTGGTTCAAGATATTT
v_call: TRGV2; clone_size: hyperexpanded; j_call: TRGJ1/TRGJ2; cdr3_aa: CATWDGRGEKLF; cdr3_nt: TGTGCCACCTGGGACGGGCGAGGGGAGAAACTCTTT
v_call: TRGV8; clone_size: large; j_call: TRGJ1/TRGJ2; cdr3_aa: CATWDRPGYKKLF; cdr3_nt: TGTGCCACCTGGGATAGGCCAGGCTATAAGAAACTCTTT
v_call: TRGV9; clone_size: large; j_call: TRGJP; cdr3_aa: CALWEVPQELGKKIKVF; cdr3_nt: TGTGCCTTGTGGGAGGTGCCGCAAGAGTTGGGCAAAAAAATCAAGGTATTT
v_call: TRGV2; clone_size: large; j_call: TRGJP2; cdr3_aa: CATWDGPNSSDWIKTF; cdr3_nt: TGTGCCACCTGGGACGGACCAAATAGTAGTGATTGGATCAAGACGTTT
v_call: TRGV2; clone_size: large; j_call: TRGJ1/TRGJ2; cdr3_aa: CATWDGPGYYKKLF; cdr3_nt: TGTGCCACCTGGGACGGTCCGGGGTATTATAAGAAACTCTTT
v_call: TRGV2; clone_size: .; j_call: TRGJP; cdr3_aa: CATWDVQELGKKIKVF; cdr3_nt: TGTGCCACCTGGGACGTACAAGAGTTGGGCAAAAAAATCAAGGTATTT
v_call: TRGV9; clone_size: large; j_call: TRGJP; cdr3_aa: CALWEVRELGKKIKVF; cdr3_nt: TGTGCCTTGTGGGAGGTGAGAGAGTTGGGCAAAAAAATCAAGGTATTT
v_call: TRGV8; clone_size: large; j_call: TRGJ1/TRGJ2; cdr3_aa: CATWDRNYYKKLF; cdr3_nt: TGTGCCACCTGGGATAGGAATTATTATAAGAAACTCTTT
v_call: TRGV9; clone_size: few; j_call: TRGJP; cdr3_aa: CALWEGSQELGKKIKVF; cdr3_nt: TGTGCCTTGTGGGAGGGATCACAAGAGTTGGGCAAAAAAATCAAGGTATTT
v_call: TRGV3; clone_size: .; j_call: TRGJ1/TRGJ2; cdr3_aa: CATFDGYYYKKLF; cdr3_nt: TGTGCCACCTTTGACGGATATTATTATAAGAAACTCTTT
v_call: TRGV8; clone_size: .; j_call: TRGJP1; cdr3_aa: CATWDTTVLFTIF; cdr3_nt: TGTGCCACCTGGGATACCACTGTTTTGTTCACGATATTT
v_call: TRGV2; clone_size: .; j_call: TRGJ1/TRGJ2; cdr3_aa: CATWDGRGGNLF; cdr3_nt: TGTGCCACCTGGGACGGGCGAGGGGGGAACCTCTTT
v_call: TRGV9; clone_size: .; j_call: TRGJ1/TRGJ2; cdr3_aa: CALWEAHKKLF; cdr3_nt: TGTGCCTTGTGGGAGGCTCATAAGAAACTCTTT
v_call: TRGV3; clone_size: large; j_call: TRGJP1; cdr3_aa: CATWDRPGTGWFKIF; cdr3_nt: TGTGCCACCTGGGACAGGCCTGGCACTGGTTGGTTCAAGATATTT
v_call: TRGV9; clone_size: few; j_call: TRGJP1; cdr3_aa: CALWEPTGWFKIF; cdr3_nt: TGTGCCTTGTGGGAGCCTACTGGTTGGTTCAAGATATTT
v_call: TRGV2; clone_size: large; j_call: TRGJP2; cdr3_aa: CATWDGLVPSGIKTF; cdr3_nt: TGTGCCACCTGGGACGGGCTGGTCCCCTCGGGGATCAAGACGTTT
v_call: TRGV9; clone_size: large; j_call: TRGJ1/TRGJ2; cdr3_aa: CALCYYKKLF; cdr3_nt: TGTGCCTTGTGTTATTATAAGAAACTCTTT
v_call: TRGV2; clone_size: large; j_call: TRGJ1/TRGJ2; cdr3_aa: CATWDGRQDPNYYKKLF; cdr3_nt: TGTGCCACCTGGGACGGGAGACAGGACCCGAATTATTATAAGAAACTCTTT
v_call: TRGV2; clone_size: few; j_call: TRGJ1/TRGJ2; cdr3_aa: CATWDPSYCKKLF; cdr3_nt: TGTGCCACCTGGGACCCCTCTTATTGTAAGAAACTCTTT
v_call: TRGV9; clone_size: large; j_call: TRGJP; cdr3_aa: CALWQELGKKIKVF; cdr3_nt: TGTGCCTTGTGGCAAGAGTTGGGCAAAAAAATCAAGGTATTT
v_call: TRGV9; clone_size: large; j_call: TRGJ1/TRGJ2; cdr3_aa: CALWEGPQGKKLF; cdr3_nt: TGTGCCTTGTGGGAGGGACCCCAGGGTAAGAAACTCTTT